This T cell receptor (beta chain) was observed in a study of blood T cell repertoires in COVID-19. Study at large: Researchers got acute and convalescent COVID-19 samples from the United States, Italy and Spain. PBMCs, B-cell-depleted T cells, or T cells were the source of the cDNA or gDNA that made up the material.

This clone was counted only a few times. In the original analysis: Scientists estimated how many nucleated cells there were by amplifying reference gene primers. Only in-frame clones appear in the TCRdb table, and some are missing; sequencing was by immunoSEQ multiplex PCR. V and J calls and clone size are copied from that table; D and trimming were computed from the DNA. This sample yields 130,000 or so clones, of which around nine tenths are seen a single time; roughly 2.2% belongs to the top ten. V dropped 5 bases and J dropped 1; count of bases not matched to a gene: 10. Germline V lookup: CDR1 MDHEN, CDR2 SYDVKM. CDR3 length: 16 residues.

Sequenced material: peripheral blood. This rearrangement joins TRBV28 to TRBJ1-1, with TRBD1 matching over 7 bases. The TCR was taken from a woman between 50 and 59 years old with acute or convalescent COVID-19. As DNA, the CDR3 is TGTGCCAGCAGTCCGTTGGTCGGGACAGCGAACACTGAAGCTTTCTTT. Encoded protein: CASSPLVGTANTEAFF.